These T cell receptor beta chains were read from a single sample in a study of blood T cell repertoires in COVID-19. The data were produced by immunoSEQ multiplex PCR, yet TCRdb's version contains in-frame clones alone and is incomplete. The top ten clones hold about 3% of a sample with hundreds of thousands of clones, less than 90% of them seen once. The specimen sequenced was PBMCs or T cells enriched from blood (not recorded which). The receptors shown here come from a woman between 45 and 60 years old who had recovered from COVID-19. The CDR3 runs from the conserved cysteine through the conserved F or W. A D gene is named only where the DNA matches it firmly. The listing skips clone size in some rows; elsewhere it reads once, few, many or a size class.

d_call j_call clone_size v_call cdr3_aa cdr3_nt
. TRBJ1-1 few TRBV28 CASSPRGGRNTEAFF TGTGCCAGCAGTCCCCGGGGAGGCAGAAACACTGAAGCTTTCTTT
. TRBJ2-7 few TRBV2 CASRENLSYEQYF TGTGCCAGCAGAGAGAATCTCTCCTACGAGCAGTACTTC
. TRBJ1-6 . TRBV6-5 CASSYLQEGSPLHF TGTGCCAGCAGTTATCTACAGGAAGGTTCACCCCTCCACTTT
TRBD1 TRBJ1-4 once TRBV5-1 CASSLGTGGEKLFF TGCGCCAGCAGCTTGGGGACAGGGGGTGAAAAACTGTTTTTT
TRBD1 TRBJ1-5 . TRBV6-5 CASSLGQGRGQPQHF TGTGCCAGCAGCCTCGGACAGGGAAGAGGTCAGCCCCAGCATTTT
TRBD1 TRBJ1-1 . TRBV3-1/TRBV3-2 CASSQGVPGQRENRAFF TGTGCCAGCAGCCAAGGGGTCCCGGGACAGAGGGAAAATCGGGCTTTCTTT
. TRBJ2-1 . TRBV27 CASSVLGAPYNEQFF TGTGCCAGCAGTGTCCTAGGTGCACCTTACAATGAGCAGTTCTTC
. TRBJ2-4 . TRBV7-2 CASSPQDLAKNIQYF TGTGCCAGCAGCCCTCAGGATCTAGCCAAAAACATTCAGTACTTC
TRBD1 TRBJ2-6 . TRBV4-2 CASSQEHRGYSGANVLTF TGTGCCAGCAGCCAAGAACACAGGGGGTACTCTGGGGCCAACGTCCTGACTTTC
. TRBJ1-1 . TRBV27 CASSPPAGLGLNTEAFF TGTGCCAGCAGTCCTCCCGCAGGGCTGGGATTGAACACTGAAGCTTTCTTT
TRBD1 TRBJ2-5 . TRBV5-4 CASSLRSGGRETQYF TGTGCCAGCAGCTTGAGGTCAGGGGGCAGGGAGACCCAGTACTTC
. TRBJ1-1 . TRBV7-2 CASSMGSGGTEAFF TGTGCCAGCAGCATGGGTTCCGGGGGCACTGAAGCTTTCTTT
TRBD1 TRBJ2-3 . TRBV27 CASRARDRSTDTQYF TGTGCCAGCAGAGCCCGGGACAGGAGCACAGATACGCAGTATTTT
. TRBJ1-2 . TRBV6-5 CASSSSPVYGYTF TGTGCCAGCAGTTCAAGTCCGGTCTATGGCTACACCTTC
TRBD1 TRBJ1-5 . TRBV7-2 CASSPGQVGNQPQHF TGTGCCAGCAGCCCGGGACAGGTGGGGAATCAGCCCCAGCATTTT
. TRBJ2-1 . TRBV18 CASSPGLQGYEQFF TGTGCCAGCTCACCAGGGCTGCAGGGCTATGAGCAGTTCTTC
. TRBJ2-1 . TRBV30 CAWSVRQDNEQFF TGTGCCTGGAGTGTAAGACAGGACAATGAGCAGTTCTTC
TRBD1 TRBJ2-2 . TRBV7-9 CASSRRQGGLKNTGELFF TGTGCCAGCAGTAGAAGACAGGGGGGATTAAAGAACACCGGGGAGCTGTTTTTT
TRBD1 TRBJ2-6 . TRBV7-9 CASSFTGGRSGANVLTF TGTGCCAGCAGCTTTACAGGGGGCCGGTCTGGGGCCAACGTCCTGACTTTC
. TRBJ1-6 few TRBV2 CASSEQGRNSPLHF TGTGCCAGCAGTGAACAGGGGAGAAACTCACCCCTCCACTTT
. TRBJ1-1 . TRBV28 CASSLSDTEAFF TGTGCCAGCAGTTTATCAGACACTGAAGCTTTCTTT
. TRBJ2-2 . TRBV9 CASSVRDINTGELFF TGTGCCAGCAGCGTCCGCGATATAAACACCGGGGAGCTGTTTTTT
. TRBJ2-2 . TRBV27 CASSFLNTGELFF TGTGCCAGCAGTTTCCTCAACACCGGGGAGCTGTTTTTT
TRBD2 TRBJ2-3 . TRBV6-2/TRBV6-3 CASSSPGLASTDTQYF TGTGCCAGCAGTTCACCGGGACTAGCGAGCACAGATACGCAGTATTTT
TRBD2 TRBJ2-2 once TRBV10-3 CAISGSLAGGTGELFF TGTGCCATCAGTGGCTCACTAGCGGGAGGCACCGGGGAGCTGTTTTTT
. TRBJ2-5 . TRBV9 CASSVKGTPGRETQYF TGTGCCAGCAGCGTAAAGGGGACACCGGGTCGGGAGACCCAGTACTTC
TRBD2 TRBJ2-7 . TRBV6-2/TRBV6-3 CASSYLAGLTYEQYF TGTGCCAGCAGTTACCTAGCGGGGCTTACCTACGAGCAGTACTTC
. TRBJ2-7 once TRBV28 CASSRGSGGYEQYF TGTGCCAGCTCTCGAGGGAGTGGCGGCTACGAGCAGTACTTC
. TRBJ2-3 . TRBV5-8 CASSPTTDTQYF TGTGCCAGCAGCCCTACCACAGATACGCAGTATTTT
TRBD1 TRBJ1-5 . TRBV27 CASRPGQGGNQPQHF TGTGCCAGCAGACCCGGACAGGGTGGCAATCAGCCCCAGCATTTT
TRBD1 TRBJ1-2 . TRBV28 CASTSSGQNPDGYTF TGTGCCAGCACCTCCTCGGGACAGAATCCTGATGGCTACACCTTC
TRBD2 TRBJ2-2 . TRBV19 CASSKASGRGNTGELFF TGTGCCAGTAGTAAGGCTAGCGGGAGGGGAAACACCGGGGAGCTGTTTTTT
. TRBJ2-1 . TRBV7-9 CASSFGGAELYNEQFF TGTGCCAGCAGCTTTGGTGGGGCCGAGTTATACAATGAGCAGTTCTTC
TRBD2 TRBJ2-1 . TRBV19 CASRGGLLAGASNEQFF TGTGCCAGTAGAGGAGGGCTACTAGCGGGAGCTTCCAATGAGCAGTTCTTC
. TRBJ1-5 few TRBV12-5 CASGLVDSPNQPQHF TGTGCTAGTGGTTTGGTAGACAGCCCCAATCAGCCCCAGCATTTT
. TRBJ1-5 . TRBV6-1 CASSDNYQPQHF TGTGCCAGCAGTGATAACTATCAGCCCCAGCATTTT
. TRBJ1-2 . TRBV28 CASSLWGDNSNYGYTF TGTGCCAGCAGTTTATGGGGGGACAACTCTAACTATGGCTACACCTTC
. TRBJ2-1 . TRBV28 CASSLSTTTFEQFF TGTGCCAGCAGTTTATCGACTACCACGTTTGAGCAGTTCTTC
TRBD2 TRBJ2-1 . TRBV12-5 CATGTGGPYNEQFF TGTGCTACTGGGACGGGAGGGCCTTACAATGAGCAGTTCTTC
. TRBJ1-3 . TRBV28 CASSSSDNSGNTIYF TGTGCCAGCAGTTCATCGGACAACTCTGGAAACACCATATATTTT
. TRBJ1-5 . TRBV19 CASSIDLTYSNQPQHF TGTGCCAGTAGTATAGATCTGACTTATAGCAATCAGCCCCAGCATTTT
TRBD2 TRBJ2-1 once TRBV9 CASSAGLAGVLHEQFF TGTGCCAGCAGCGCCGGACTAGCGGGAGTCCTCCATGAGCAGTTCTTC
. TRBJ2-1 . TRBV12-3/TRBV12-4 CASSLRYNEQFF TGTGCCAGCAGTCTCAGGTACAATGAGCAGTTCTTC
. TRBJ2-1 . TRBV24-1 CATSDAARSYNEQFF TGTGCCACCAGTGATGCGGCCCGATCCTACAATGAGCAGTTCTTC
. TRBJ1-6 . TRBV5-1 CASSSGPGDSPLHF TGCGCCAGCAGCTCGGGCCCGGGGGATTCACCCCTCCACTTT
TRBD1 TRBJ1-1 . TRBV28 CASSSSRDRRTEAFF TGTGCCAGCAGTTCCTCAAGGGACAGGAGGACTGAAGCTTTCTTT
TRBD2 TRBJ2-7 . TRBV29-1 CSALGGGPGEQYF TGCAGCGCCTTAGGCGGGGGACCGGGCGAGCAGTACTTC
. TRBJ1-3 . TRBV6-1 CASSEAFRGSGNTIYF TGTGCCAGCAGTGAAGCATTCCGAGGCTCTGGAAACACCATATATTTT
TRBD2 TRBJ2-1 . TRBV27 CASSIRLAPEQFF TGTGCCAGCAGTATCCGACTAGCTCCCGAGCAGTTCTTC
TRBD1 TRBJ2-5 . TRBV27 CASSGMGQPQETQYF TGTGCCAGCAGTGGGATGGGACAGCCACAAGAGACCCAGTACTTC
TRBD2 TRBJ2-1 . TRBV7-2 CASSSRGRGYNEQFF TGTGCCAGCAGCTCCCGCGGGAGGGGGTACAATGAGCAGTTCTTC
. TRBJ1-1 . TRBV4-3 CASSQEDTLNTEAFF TGCGCCAGCAGCCAAGAGGACACCTTGAACACTGAAGCTTTCTTT
. TRBJ1-2 . TRBV30 CAWSVPQGYGYTF TGTGCCTGGAGTGTACCACAGGGCTATGGCTACACCTTC